What follows are 9 T cell receptor beta chains derived from one specimen sequenced in a study of blood T cell repertoires in COVID-19. The repertoire was sequenced with immunoSEQ multiplex PCR; TCRdb's copy has only in-frame clones and lacks some. The sample lists around 310,000 clones, around 87% occurring once. The sequenced sample consisted of peripheral blood. These receptors were obtained from a woman aged 40-49 years with COVID-19, enrolled during active disease.

V usage is TRBV18 and J usage is TRBJ1-1, with D possibly TRBD1 on 6 matching bases. V gave up 4 bases and J gave up 3 bases, with 15 bases separating them. In germline, CDR1 is KGHSH, CDR2 LQKENI. The CDR3 is made up of 15 amino acids. CDR3 nucleotides: TGTGCCAGCTCACGCACGACAGGTGGGGACACTGAAGCTTTCTTT. It is translated as CASSRTTGGDTEAFF.

The chain couples TRBV4-3 to TRBJ1-6; D uncertain. V was clipped by 0 bases and J by 6 bases, with 9 bases between them. This CDR3 spans 15 amino acids. Germline CDR1 LGHNA, CDR2 YSLEER. CDR3: CASSQEQQLNSPLHF. In DNA, the CDR3 is TGCGCCAGCAGCCAAGAACAACAGCTTAATTCACCCCTCCACTTT.

The V and J genes are TRBV15 and TRBJ2-3; perhaps TRBD1 as D (6 bases). Germline V CDR1 and CDR2: LNHNV, YYDKDF (reference sequence). The V gene lost 6 bases and the J gene lost 0 bases, with 13 bases spanning the gap. This CDR3 is 15 amino acids long. CDR3 DNA: TGTGCCACCAGACAGGGTGGAACTAGCACAGATACGCAGTATTTT. This codes for CATRQGGTSTDTQYF. Full variable domain (outside the CDR3, taken from reference TRBV15 and TRBJ2-3): DAMVIQNPRYQVTQFGKPVTLSCSQTLNHNVMYWYQQKSSQAPKLLFHYYDKDFNNEADTPDNFQSRRPNTSFCFLDIRSPGLGDTAMYLCATRQGGTSTDTQYFGPGTRLTVL.

The genes are TRBV19 and TRBJ1-5; D ambiguous. Trimming pared 3 bases from V and 9 bases from J, leaving 9 bases between. This CDR3 contains 12 residues. The V gene's germline CDR1 is LNHDA and CDR2 SQIVND (reference sequence). The CDR3 DNA follows: TGTGCCAGTAGTATCCGCGGTGGGCCCCAGCATTTT. Its protein is CASSIRGGPQHF.

This chain links TRBV15 with TRBJ2-3; tentatively, D is TRBD1 (5 bases). V was clipped by 3 bases and J by 1 base, with 11 bases between them. Germline V gene lookup returns CDR1 LNHNV and CDR2 YYDKDF (reference sequence). CDR3 length: 15 amino acids. The CDR3 DNA reads as TGTGCCACCAGCAGGGGCGACAGCCGCACAGATACGCAGTATTTT. Its protein is CATSRGDSRTDTQYF.

The chain joins TRBV6-5 to TRBJ1-2; 9 bases fit TRBD1. The V gene's germline CDR1 is MNHEY and CDR2 SVGAGI. The CDR3 contains 13 residues. The V segment lost 5 bases and the J segment 5 bases; nucleotides outside the gene matches: 3. The CDR3 reads CASSHRGHYGYTF. DNA for the CDR3: TGTGCCAGCAGTCACAGGGGGCATTATGGCTACACCTTC.

The V call is TRBV5-4, the J call TRBJ2-7; 9 nucleotides align to TRBD2. The CDR3 runs 12 residues. Germline CDR1 and CDR2: SGHNT and YYREEE (reference sequence). V gave up 2 bases and J gave up 6 bases; unmatched junction bases: 0. DNA for the CDR3: TGTGCCAGCAGCTTAGCGGGGGGCGAGCAGTACTTC. This gives the protein CASSLAGGEQYF. Full variable domain (remainder filled in from reference TRBV5-4 and TRBJ2-7): ETGVTQSPTHLIKTRGQQVTLRCSSQSGHNTVSWYQQALGQGPQFIFQYYREEENGRGNFPPRFSGLQFPNYSSELNVNALELDDSALYLCASSLAGGEQYFGPGTRLTVT.

The chain joins TRBV7-9 to TRBJ1-1; no firm D call. The CDR3 sequence is 13 residues long. Trimming stripped 2 bases from V and 1 base from J, with 5 bases between. Germline-derived CDR1 and CDR2 are SEHNR and FQNEAQ (reference sequence). The CDR3 DNA follows: TGTGCCAGCAGCTTAACAGAGAACACTGAAGCTTTCTTT. It yields the protein CASSLTENTEAFF.

CDR3 bases: TGTGCCAGCAGTACACTAACAGGGTCTAGCAATCAGCCCCAGCATTTT. It yields the protein CASSTLTGSSNQPQHF. The chain carries TRBV27 and TRBJ1-5, with D tentatively TRBD1 (6 bases). The CDR3 sequence is 16 residues long. Deletions cut 5 bases from V and 0 bases from J, with 14 bases between. Germline-derived CDR1 and CDR2 are MNHEY and SMNVEV (reference sequence).